Following are 9 T cell receptor beta chains from one sample sequenced in a study of cytomegalovirus exposure and HLA in healthy donors. Researchers ran the PCR with 60 Vbeta and 13 Jbeta primers. This table comes from immunoSEQ multiplex PCR, and its TCRdb copy is limited to in-frame clones, with some not included. The sample consists of approximately 190,000 clones, 80% to 90% of them appearing once. What was sequenced was PBMCs. The receptors derive from a man aged 25-45 years in good health and CMV-seronegative.

The chain carries TRBV18 and TRBJ2-3; 10 nucleotides line up with TRBD2. J gave up 0 bases and V 3 bases, and 6 bases lay outside the gene matches. The CDR3 contains 17 residues. Germline CDR1 KGHSH, CDR2 LQKENI. The CDR3 DNA follows: TGTGCCAGCTCACCCCCTACTAGCGGGATTAGCACAGATACGCAGTATTTT. Translated: CASSPPTSGISTDTQYF. Full variable domain (missing parts from reference TRBV18 and TRBJ2-3): NAGVMQNPRHLVRRRGQEARLRCSPMKGHSHVYWYRQLPEEGLKFMVYLQKENIIDESGMPKERFSAEFPKEGPSILRIQQVVRGDSAAYFCASSPPTSGISTDTQYFGPGTRLTVL.

The V call is TRBV27, the J call TRBJ2-1, with 11 bases fitting TRBD2. After removal of 6 bases from V and 10 bases from J, the junction contained 14 bases not matched to a gene. This CDR3 region has 16 residues. Germline V gene sequence: CDR1 MNHEY, CDR2 SMNVEV (reference sequence). The CDR3 region is CASSLYTSGGFREQFF. DNA for the CDR3: TGTGCCAGCAGCCTCTACACTAGCGGGGGCTTCCGGGAGCAGTTCTTC.

Regarding this clone: Sequence at one end of the junction differs from germline and may be a read error. This chain uses TRBV28 with TRBJ2-6; the D gene is possibly TRBD1 (6 bases). The CDR3 spans 14 residues. CDR1 MDHEN and CDR2 SYDVKM come from the germline V gene. The CDR3 bases are TGTGCCAGCAGTAACAGGGCTGGGGCCAACGGCCTGACTTTC. The encoded protein is CASSNRAGANGLTF. The variable domain in full, with the rest retrieved from reference TRBV28 and TRBJ2-6, is DVKVTQSSRYLVKRTGEKVFLECVQDMDHENMFWYRQDPGLGLRLIYFSYDVKMKEKGDIPEGYSVSREKKERFSLILESASTNQTSMYLCASSNRAGANGLTFGAGSRLTVL.

The V call is TRBV28, the J call TRBJ1-3, with unresolved D. Looked up from germline, CDR1 is MDHEN and CDR2 is SYDVKM. This CDR3 has 14 residues. V was trimmed by 3 bases and J by 0 bases, leaving 6 bases between them. CDR3: CASSLEHSGNTIYF. The CDR3 DNA reads TGTGCCAGCAGTTTGGAGCACTCTGGAAACACCATATATTTT. Combining the CDR3 with reference TRBV28 and TRBJ1-3 gives the whole variable domain DVKVTQSSRYLVKRTGEKVFLECVQDMDHENMFWYRQDPGLGLRLIYFSYDVKMKEKGDIPEGYSVSREKKERFSLILESASTNQTSMYLCASSLEHSGNTIYFGEGSWLTVV.

The chain recombines TRBV7-9 with TRBJ2-1, with 11 nucleotides matching TRBD2. After removal of 4 bases from V and 1 base from J, the junction contained 12 bases not matched to a gene. The germline V gene has CDR1 SEHNR and CDR2 FQNEAQ (reference sequence). This CDR3 comprises 19 residues. Written as DNA, the CDR3 is TGTGCCAGCAGCTCCATAGCGGGAGGGCCCTTGCGGTCCTACAATGAGCAGTTCTTC. Translating gives CASSSIAGGPLRSYNEQFF.

There are a few counts of this clone. The genes are TRBV6-5 and TRBJ1-5, with D unclear. This CDR3 is 12 amino acids long. CDR1 and CDR2 (germline): MNHEY, SVGAGI. Trimming took 4 bases from V and 3 from J, leaving 4 bases between them. The CDR3 loop reads CASSSFNQPQHF. The CDR3 region has the DNA TGTGCCAGCAGTTCGTTCAATCAGCCCCAGCATTTT.

The rearrangement links TRBV2 to TRBJ2-1; 9 positions agree with TRBD1. V dropped 7 bases and J dropped 8; count of bases not matched to a gene: 12. The germline V gene has CDR1 SNHLY and CDR2 FYNNEI. The CDR3 consists of 15 residues. DNA of the CDR3: TGTGCCAGCATGTCCGGGACAGGGATCCCCTATGAGCAGTTCTTC. Its protein product is CASMSGTGIPYEQFF.

The chain combines TRBV6-5 with TRBJ1-1; the D is unclear. V gave up 7 bases and J gave up 4 bases, with 7 bases separating them. Per the germline V gene, CDR1 is MNHEY and CDR2 is SVGAGI. CDR3 size: 11 residues. CDR3 DNA: TGTGCCAGCACGAGCGGCACTGAAGCTTTCTTT. This translates into CASTSGTEAFF.

As concerns this clone: Mismatch with germline at one junction end may stem from a read error. The chain carries TRBV7-7 and TRBJ2-1; TRBD1 agrees at 9 bases. The CDR3 contains 15 residues. CDR1 SSHAT and CDR2 FNYEAQ come from the germline V gene (reference sequence). The CDR3 DNA reads as TGTGCTAGCAGTTCCGGGACAGGGCCCTACAATGAGCAGTTCTTC. This codes for CASSSGTGPYNEQFF.